This T cell receptor (beta chain) was sequenced for a study of cytomegalovirus exposure and HLA in healthy donors. In the study overall: The study's early data release held about 85 million unique TCRs from HLA-typed donors. Study findings and constraints: Cytomegalovirus-associated status was assigned to fewer than 200 TCR beta chains.

The PCR contained 60 Vbeta and 13 Jbeta primers. Sequencing was performed with immunoSEQ multiplex PCR; in TCRdb, only in-frame clones are kept and a portion is missing. The repertoire holds about 160,000 clones, with about 80% as singletons. This clone has a single count. What it binds is not known. The trim removed 3 bases at V and 3 bases at J, leaving 4 bases unmatched. CDR3 length: 15 residues. The germline gives CDR1 SGHRS, CDR2 YFSETQ. The sequencing input was PBMCs. This chain links TRBV5-1 with TRBJ2-3, with 10 bases matching TRBD2. The clonotype originates from a girl under 18 in good health and CMV-seropositive. The DNA for the CDR3 is TGCGCCAGCAGCTCTAGCGGGGGTAGGACAGATACGCAGTATTTT. This encodes CASSSSGGRTDTQYF. The complete variable domain, with remaining parts taken from reference TRBV5-1 and TRBJ2-3, reads KAGVTQTPRYLIKTRGQQVTLSCSPISGHRSVSWYQQTPGQGLQFLFEYFSETQRNKGNFPGRFSGRQFSNSRSEMNVSTLELGDSALYLCASSSSGGRTDTQYFGPGTRLTVL.